This T cell receptor (beta chain) is from a study of T-cell reconstitution after alpha-beta-depleted transplantation in children. J lost 12 bases, V lost 2 bases, and 5 bases had no gene match. Germline V gene sequence: CDR1 SGHRS, CDR2 YFSETQ. CDR3 size: 14 residues. Note on this clonotype: What it binds is not known.

Unique molecular identifiers featured in how the TCRbeta library was prepared. MiXCR, run by TCRdb on the PCR reads, gives a single entry per CDR3 protein. This sample carries 530,000 or so distinct CDR3 sequences, roughly a quarter of them seen once, and the ten largest clones take under 45%. Overall study findings and caveats: The study reportedly traced alpha-beta T cells about two months after transplant to several hundred expanded graft clones. Counts and diversity of T cells one year after transplant came mostly from newly produced T cells.

The sequences come from PBMCs, collected before TCRalphabeta/CD19-depleted stem cell transplant. The sequence derives from a boy younger than two with Wiskott-Aldrich syndrome, due to receive a stem cell transplant. The chain links TRBV5-1 to TRBJ2-3; 14 bases map to TRBD2. The CDR3 sequence: CASSFGTSGRNQYF. Written as DNA, the CDR3 is TGCGCCAGCAGCTTCGGGACTAGCGGGAGAAACCAGTATTTT.